The count of the clone carrying this T cell receptor (beta chain) is one. These data belong to a study of blood T cell repertoires in COVID-19. TCRdb's copy holds only in-frame clones and misses some; the assay was immunoSEQ multiplex PCR. The sample shows approximately 350,000 clones, roughly 86% of them seen only once. The source material was peripheral blood. The TCR was taken from a woman in her 70s with COVID-19, enrolled during active disease.

The CDR3 DNA sequence: TGTGCCAGCAGTGAAGCTTACAGGGTCACAGATACGCAGTATTTT. This encodes CASSEAYRVTDTQYF. The V call is TRBV2, the J call TRBJ2-3, with D perhaps matching TRBD1 (6 bases). This CDR3 region has 15 residues. Germline values: CDR1 SNHLY, CDR2 FYNNEI. The V gene lost 0 bases and the J gene lost 2 bases, with 9 bases spanning the gap.